This section outlines one T cell receptor beta chain sequence together with its context. Its target is not known. These data originate in a study of T cell responses to AZD1222 COVID-19 vaccine. Whether given at about 4 or about 12 weeks, second doses were pooled. Clones were sequenced by immunoSEQ multiplex PCR, and TCRdb holds only the in-frame ones, with some missing. The sample records some 250,000 clones, 90% to 95% being singletons. Study outcomes and limitations: White British people made up most donors, females outnumbered males, and clonal diversity was possibly underestimated. Regions 160-218 and 743-854 held dominance among vaccine-associated CD4 TCRs, which spanned spike.

There are 12 residues in the CDR3. Germline lookup yields CDR1 LGHNA and CDR2 YNFKEQ. The V end was cut by 1 base, the J end by 7 bases, with 7 bases between. The material was peripheral blood, obtained 28 days after the second AZD1222 dose. The chain carries TRBV4-2 and TRBJ1-2, with D unresolved. The sequence came from an adult who received the AZD1222 COVID-19 vaccine. The CDR3 coding sequence is TGTGCCAGCAGCCAAGTAGGCGGTGGCTACACCTTC. Amino acids: CASSQVGGGYTF.